This TCR beta chain originates from a study of T cell responses to AZD1222 COVID-19 vaccine. From germline, CDR1 is SGDLS and CDR2 YYNGEE. This CDR3 comprises 15 residues. Trimming took off 3 bases at V and 5 bases at J, with 15 bases between the two ends. Broader study findings: Females made up more of the donors, who were largely white British, and clonal diversity may have come out too low. Two AZD1222 administrations were followed by greater Spike-specific TCR breadth and depth. Just six people given AZD1222 tested seropositive at baseline. Across the whole spike, CD4 TCRs peaked at regions 160-218 and 743-854.

The table came from immunoSEQ multiplex PCR; TCRdb's copy has only in-frame clones and leaves some out. The table includes 67,000 or so clones, less than 90% detected once. Of note for this clone: The target antigen is unknown.

This chain links TRBV9 with TRBJ1-5; a possible D gene is TRBD1 (5 bases). The sequence was obtained from an adult in good health. Material: peripheral blood, obtained on day 0 of AZD1222 vaccination. CDR3 protein: CASSERGDPHQPQHF. The CDR3 nucleotides are TGTGCCAGCAGCGAGCGGGGCGATCCTCATCAGCCCCAGCATTTT.